This TCR beta chain was sequenced during a study of cytomegalovirus exposure and HLA in healthy donors. Trimming cost V 0 bases and J 2 bases, with 16 bases left between them. This CDR3 is 16 amino acids long. The V gene's germline CDR1 is GTSNPN and CDR2 SVGIG (reference sequence). PCR employed 60 Vbeta and 13 Jbeta primers. Only in-frame clones appear in the TCRdb table, and some are missing; sequencing was by immunoSEQ multiplex PCR. The table includes some 78,000 clones, 70% to 85% detected once. This clone was seen only a few times. The chain joins TRBV30 to TRBJ1-2; tentatively, D is TRBD1 (5 bases). The sequenced sample consisted of PBMCs. The receptor comes from a man aged 40-55 years in good health and CMV-seropositive. CDR3 sequence: CAWSVRAAGMNYGYTF. CDR3 nucleotide sequence: TGTGCCTGGAGTGTAAGGGCGGCAGGGATGAACTATGGCTACACCTTC.